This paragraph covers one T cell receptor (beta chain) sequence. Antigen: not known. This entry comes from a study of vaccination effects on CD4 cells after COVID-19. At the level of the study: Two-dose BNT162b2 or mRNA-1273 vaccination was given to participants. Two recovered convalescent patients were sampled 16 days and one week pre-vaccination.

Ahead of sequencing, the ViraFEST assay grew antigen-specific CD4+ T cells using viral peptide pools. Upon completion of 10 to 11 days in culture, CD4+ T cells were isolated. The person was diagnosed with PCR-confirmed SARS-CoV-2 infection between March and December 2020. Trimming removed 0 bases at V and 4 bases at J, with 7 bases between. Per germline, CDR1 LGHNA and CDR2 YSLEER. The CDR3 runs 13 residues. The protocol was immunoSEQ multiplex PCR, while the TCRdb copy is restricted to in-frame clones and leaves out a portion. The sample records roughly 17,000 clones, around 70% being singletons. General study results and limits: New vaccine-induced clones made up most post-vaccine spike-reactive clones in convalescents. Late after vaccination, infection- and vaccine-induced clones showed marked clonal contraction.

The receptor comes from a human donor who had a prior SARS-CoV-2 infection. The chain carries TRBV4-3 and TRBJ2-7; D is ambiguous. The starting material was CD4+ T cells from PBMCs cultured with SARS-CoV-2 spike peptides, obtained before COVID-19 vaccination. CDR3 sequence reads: CASSQDPRYEQYF. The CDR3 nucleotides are TGCGCCAGCAGCCAAGACCCCCGTTACGAGCAGTACTTC.